These 27 T cell receptor beta chains were all obtained from the same sample, sequenced in a study of T cells after yellow fever vaccination. Each CDR3 protein is one row after TCRdb ran MiXCR on the 5' RACE reads. The sample contains fewer than 350,000 distinct CDR3 sequences, around 4.5% of which appear only once. The source was PBMCs, collected 15 days after the yellow fever booster vaccination. The receptors stem from a man aged 18 to 29 who received the YFV17D yellow fever vaccine.

This clonotype has a count of ten or more. This chain links TRBV5-4 with TRBJ2-1, with 8 bases lining up with TRBD1. V was pared by 7 bases and J by 0 bases, with 6 bases of the junction left unmatched. There are 15 residues in the CDR3. CDR1 is SGHNT and CDR2 is YYREEE in the germline V gene (reference sequence). CDR3 loop: CASLRDRSSYNEQFF. The CDR3 region has the DNA TGTGCCAGCCTACGGGACAGGAGCTCCTACAATGAGCAGTTCTTC.

The genes are TRBV6-5 and TRBJ1-6, with D perhaps matching TRBD1 (5 bases). Trimming removed 0 bases at V and 9 bases at J, with 15 bases between. The germline V gene has CDR1 MNHEY and CDR2 SVGAGI. This CDR3 has 16 amino acids. Written as DNA, the CDR3 is TGTGCCAGCAGTTACTCTGGTTGGGGCCTGCCTTCACCCCTCCACTTT. Amino acids: CASSYSGWGLPSPLHF.

This clonotype was recorded at least ten times. V is TRBV7-9 and J is TRBJ2-2; the D is unclear. Deletions cut 8 bases from V and 2 bases from J, with 9 bases between. This CDR3 region has 13 residues. CDR1 is SEHNR and CDR2 is FQNEAQ in the germline V gene (reference sequence). CDR3 sequence reads: CASETPNTGELFF. In DNA, the CDR3 is TGTGCCAGCGAGACACCCAACACCGGGGAGCTGTTTTTT. The variable domain in full, with the rest retrieved from reference TRBV7-9 and TRBJ2-2, is DTGVSQNPRHKITKRGQNVTFRCDPISEHNRLYWYRQTLGQGPEFLTYFQNEAQLEKSRLLSDRFSAERPKGSFSTLEIQRTEQGDSAMYLCASETPNTGELFFGEGSRLTVL.

This clonotype was seen a handful of times. The CDR3 DNA reads as TGTGCCAGCAGCTTAGCGCGTCCGGGGAGACGCTACGAGCAGTACTTC. Translating gives CASSLARPGRRYEQYF. This chain uses TRBV7-8 with TRBJ2-7; maybe TRBD2 (5 bases). The CDR3 has 16 amino acids. Trimming shortened V by 0 bases and J by 3 bases, and 15 bases separated the two germline ends. Per germline, CDR1 SGHVS and CDR2 FQNEAQ.

The chain joins TRBV12-3 or TRBV12-4 to TRBJ2-5; D gene ambiguous. V was cut by 5 bases and J by 2 bases, with 12 bases left in between. CDR3 size: 14 residues. The CDR3 DNA reads as TGTGCCAGCAGTCGACACGGAAATCAAGAGACCCAGTACTTC. Translated, it gives CASSRHGNQETQYF.

J is TRBJ1-6 and V is TRBV7-9; D is ambiguous. The CDR3 has 18 residues. The germline CDR1 and CDR2 sequences are SEHNR and FQNEAQ (reference sequence). Trimming removed 5 bases from V and 0 bases from J, with 17 bases in between. The CDR3 is CASSPHPTESSYNSPLHF. Here the CDR3 DNA reads TGTGCCAGCAGCCCACATCCCACCGAAAGCTCCTATAATTCACCCCTCCACTTT.

This clonotype was recorded at least ten times. The chain links TRBV7-3 to TRBJ2-3, with 10 bases fitting TRBD1. After removal of 5 bases from V and 1 base from J, the junction contained 6 bases not matched to a gene. The CDR3 is 16 residues long. Looked up from germline, CDR1 is SGHTA and CDR2 is FQGTGA. CDR3 protein: CASSRQGARGTDTQYF. CDR3 coding DNA: TGTGCCAGCAGCCGACAGGGGGCGCGAGGCACAGATACGCAGTATTTT.

This chain joins TRBV18 and TRBJ2-3; D might be TRBD1 (5 bases). This CDR3 is built from 14 residues. Germline assignment: CDR1 KGHSH and CDR2 LQKENI. V shed 7 bases and J shed 0 bases, with 11 bases lying between them. The CDR3 region is CASLTATSTDTQYF. The DNA for the CDR3 is TGTGCCAGCTTGACAGCAACTAGCACAGATACGCAGTATTTT.

The chain links TRBV7-9 to TRBJ2-1; tentative D call: TRBD1 (6 bases). V lost 5 bases to trimming and J lost 4 bases, with 15 bases between them. CDR1 is SEHNR and CDR2 is FQNEAQ in the germline V gene (reference sequence). The length of the CDR3 is 15 residues. The CDR3 DNA reads TGTGCCAGCAGCCCTAAGACAGGAAAATACAATGAGCAGTTCTTC. Translated, it gives CASSPKTGKYNEQFF.

The V and J genes are TRBV12-3 or TRBV12-4 and TRBJ1-1; 9 bases fit TRBD1. V lost 7 bases and J lost 6; bases outside the gene matches: 3. The CDR3 runs 12 residues. As DNA, the CDR3 is TGTGCCAGCATCACAGGGGGCGCTGAAGCTTTCTTT. Encoded protein: CASITGGAEAFF.

Relative to its sample, this clonotype is medium-sized. The J gene is TRBJ1-2, the V gene TRBV7-2; 9 bases map to TRBD1. With V trimmed by 2 bases and J by 4 bases, 2 bases remained unmatched. Germline loops: CDR1 SGHTA, CDR2 FQGNSA. The CDR3 totals 14 residues. The DNA of the CDR3 is TGTGCCAGCAGCTTACCGACAGGGGGCTATGGCTACACCTTC. This translates into CASSLPTGGYGYTF.

J is TRBJ2-7 and V is TRBV7-9; 8 nucleotides agree with TRBD1. CDR1 is SEHNR, CDR2 FQNEAQ, per germline (reference sequence). V trimming: 0 bases; J trimming: 3 bases; junction bases outside the gene matches: 4. The CDR3 contains 15 residues. In nucleotides, the CDR3 is TGTGCCAGCAGCTTAGCACAGGGGGGATACTACGAGCAGTACTTC. It encodes CASSLAQGGYYEQYF.

The V call is TRBV4-3, the J call TRBJ1-2; D ambiguous. This CDR3 is 16 amino acids long. Trimming left V 0 bases short and J 5 bases short, with 16 bases between. The germline V gene has CDR1 LGHNA and CDR2 YSLEER. CDR3 protein: CASSQEDGLPPYGYTF. DNA for the CDR3: TGCGCCAGCAGCCAAGAGGATGGCCTCCCCCCGTATGGCTACACCTTC.

This clonotype was detected many times. The DNA of the CDR3 is TGTGCCAGCAGCTCTGGGGGGGGCCCCTCCTACGAGCAGTACGTC. This encodes CASSSGGGPSYEQYV. The V call is TRBV5-6, the J call TRBJ2-7, with TRBD2 as a possible D gene (7 bases). Looked up from germline, CDR1 is SGHDT and CDR2 is YYEEEE. The CDR3 is 15 residues long. The V end lost 3 bases, the J end lost 0 bases, and 13 bases lay between the germline ends.

The table lists this clonotype with a few counts. The CDR3: CSAVASPSYNEQFF. As DNA, the CDR3 is TGCAGTGCCGTTGCAAGCCCTAGTTACAATGAGCAGTTCTTC. V usage is TRBV20-1 and J usage is TRBJ2-1; the D is unclear. Per germline, CDR1 DFQATT and CDR2 SNEGSKA (reference sequence). Trimming removed 6 bases from V and 4 bases from J, with 16 bases in between. The CDR3 has 14 residues.

This clonotype occurred a few times. V gene TRBV5-5 combines with J gene TRBJ2-2; 10 positions agree with TRBD2. CDR1 and CDR2 from the germline V gene are SGHKS and YYEKEE (reference sequence). J gave up 4 bases and V 3 bases, and 9 bases lay outside the gene matches. The length of the CDR3 is 17 residues. CDR3 residues: CASSSVDSGGITGELFF. The CDR3 coding sequence is TGTGCCAGCAGCTCGGTCGATAGCGGGGGGATCACCGGGGAGCTGTTTTTT.

CDR3 amino acids: CASRTGTGTEAFF. In DNA form, the CDR3 reads TGTGCCAGCAGAACAGGGACGGGCACTGAAGCTTTCTTT. The chain combines TRBV12-3 or TRBV12-4 with TRBJ1-1, with a tentative D call TRBD1 (6 bases). V was cut by 6 bases and J by 4 bases, with 12 bases left in between. The CDR3 is 13 residues long.

This clonotype was found many times. The rearrangement links TRBV15 to TRBJ2-3, with unresolved D. The CDR3 consists of 12 residues. From germline, CDR1 is LNHNV and CDR2 YYDKDF (reference sequence). Trimming removed 0 bases from V and 6 bases from J, with 4 bases in between. The CDR3, as DNA: TGTGCCACCAGCAGAGAGGGGGATACGCAGTATTTT. Amino acids: CATSREGDTQYF.

This clonotype occurred a few times. V and J are TRBV28 and TRBJ2-1; D not resolved. The V gene's germline CDR1 is MDHEN and CDR2 SYDVKM. The CDR3 contains 11 residues. Trimming left V 6 bases short and J 8 bases short, with 8 bases between. The CDR3 is CASREADEQFF. The CDR3 DNA is TGTGCCAGCAGAGAGGCCGATGAGCAGTTCTTC.

This clonotype came up a few times. The chain has TRBV6-5 and TRBJ2-2; 16 positions agree with TRBD2. This CDR3 is 19 amino acids long. Trimming took 6 bases from V and 4 from J; bases not matched to a gene: 11. The germline gives CDR1 MNHEY, CDR2 SVGAGI. The chain's CDR3 is CASSYMGLAGGPGTGELFF. The CDR3 nucleotides read TGTGCCAGCAGCTACATGGGACTAGCGGGGGGGCCGGGCACCGGGGAGCTGTTTTTT.

This clonotype was counted many times. V usage is TRBV5-1 and J usage is TRBJ2-5, with D perhaps matching TRBD1 (5 bases). The CDR3 length is 13 residues. The V gene lost 0 bases and the J gene lost 7 bases, with 10 bases spanning the gap. Per germline, CDR1 SGHRS and CDR2 YFSETQ. The CDR3 DNA is TGCGCCAGCAGCTTGGACCTGCAGGGGACCCAGTACTTC. Translation gives CASSLDLQGTQYF.

This clonotype was seen at least ten times. The J gene is TRBJ1-2, the V gene TRBV20-1; D not resolved. Germline lookup yields CDR1 DFQATT and CDR2 SNEGSKA (reference sequence). The CDR3 is made up of 12 amino acids. The V and J ends lost 3 bases and 5 bases respectively, with 10 bases between them. The CDR3 loop is CSASRLPYGYTF. The CDR3 nucleotides are TGCAGTGCTAGTCGGTTGCCTTATGGCTACACCTTC.

Ten or more counts support this clonotype. This chain uses TRBV6-5 with TRBJ2-1; no firm D call. Germline V gene data show CDR1 as MNHEY and CDR2 as SVGAGI. CDR3 length equals 16 residues. V was trimmed by 0 bases and J by 0 bases, leaving 9 bases between them. The CDR3 spells CASSYSTPLSYNEQFF. DNA for the CDR3: TGTGCCAGCAGTTACTCGACGCCCCTCTCCTACAATGAGCAGTTCTTC.

This clonotype was seen more than once but under ten times. The chain recombines TRBV25-1 with TRBJ2-7; weak D call: TRBD1 (6 bases). The CDR3 length is 15 residues. V was clipped by 2 bases and J by 1 base, with 12 bases between them. Germline loops: CDR1 MGHDK, CDR2 SYGVNS. The CDR3: CASSEPRDISYEQYF. CDR3 nucleotide sequence: TGTGCCAGCAGTGAACCCCGGGACATATCCTACGAGCAGTACTTC.

The chain links TRBV10-3 to TRBJ2-2; D is possibly TRBD2 (6 bases). The CDR3 is 17 amino acids. CDR1 and CDR2 (germline): ENHRY, SYGVKD. V shed 4 bases and J shed 0 bases, with 15 bases lying between them. CDR3 sequence: CAISGRAGDANTGELFF. The DNA for the CDR3 is TGTGCCATCAGTGGAAGAGCGGGTGACGCGAACACCGGGGAGCTGTTTTTT.

The rearrangement joins TRBV28 to TRBJ2-5; TRBD1 agrees at 8 bases. J was trimmed by 2 bases and V by 8 bases; bases with no gene match: 7. The germline V gene encodes CDR1 MDHEN and CDR2 SYDVKM. The CDR3 spans 14 residues. The CDR3 protein is CASSGGAGQETQYF. CDR3 bases: TGTGCCAGCTCAGGGGGCGCGGGGCAAGAGACCCAGTACTTC.

This clonotype has a handful of counts. The rearrangement uses TRBV5-1 and TRBJ1-1, with 9 nucleotides matching TRBD1. In germline, CDR1 is SGHRS, CDR2 YFSETQ. Unmatched junction bases numbered 8, after V lost 6 bases and J lost 5 bases. CDR3 length: 14 residues. The CDR3 DNA reads as TGCGCCAGCACCTACGGGACAGGGAGAACTGAAGCTTTCTTT. This codes for CASTYGTGRTEAFF.